These 13 T cell receptor beta chains share one sample of origin, sequenced in a study of blood T cell repertoires in COVID-19. Using immunoSEQ multiplex PCR, the repertoire was profiled, and TCRdb retains in-frame clones only, with some absent. The sample includes 80,000 to 100,000 clones, almost 90% of them seen just once. Sequenced input: peripheral blood. These receptors all come from a man between 45 and 60 years old with COVID-19, enrolled during active disease.

This clone occurred a few times. The genes are TRBV6-5 and TRBJ1-4, with D hard to call. Germline lookup yields CDR1 MNHEY and CDR2 SVGAGI. The CDR3 runs to 14 residues. The V end lost 4 bases, the J end lost 8 bases, and 14 bases lay between the germline ends. The CDR3 nucleotides are TGTGCCAGCAGTTCGTCAGTTGCGGGCGAAAAACTGTTTTTT. It specifies CASSSSVAGEKLFF.

V gene TRBV3-1 (or the pseudogene TRBV3-2) combines with J gene TRBJ2-1; TRBD2 might be the D (5 bases). Germline assignment: CDR1 LGHDT and CDR2 YNNKEL (reference sequence). V shed 5 bases and J shed 8 bases, with 13 bases lying between them. This CDR3 contains 13 residues. The CDR3 nucleotides read TGTGCCAGCAGCGCGGGCTCCCCCGATGAGCAGTTCTTC. Amino acids: CASSAGSPDEQFF.

The V call is TRBV29-1, the J call TRBJ1-1, with a tentative D call TRBD1 (6 bases). The CDR3 totals 16 residues. Germline V gives CDR1 SQVTM, CDR2 ANQGSEA. Trimming cost V 0 bases and J 5 bases, with 19 bases left between them. CDR3 amino acids: CSVEDLVRGFGTEAFF. Here the CDR3 DNA reads TGCAGCGTTGAAGATCTGGTTAGGGGGTTTGGGACTGAAGCTTTCTTT.

The chain carries TRBV13 and TRBJ2-1; 7 bases map to TRBD2. Germline V gene lookup returns CDR1 PRHDT and CDR2 FYEKMQ (reference sequence). The CDR3 extends over 15 amino acids. After removal of 1 base from V and 4 bases from J, the junction contained 4 bases not matched to a gene. Written as DNA, the CDR3 is TGTGCCAGCAGCTTAGAGGCTAGCGGATACAATGAGCAGTTCTTC. It translates to CASSLEASGYNEQFF.

This chain uses TRBV11-3 with TRBJ1-1; 11 positions match TRBD1. The junction had 8 bases not matched to a gene; V was cut back by 4 bases and J by 7 bases. This CDR3 has 15 residues. The germline V gene encodes CDR1 SGHNT and CDR2 YENEEA. The CDR3 sequence is CASSSGTGGRVEAFF. The CDR3 DNA reads as TGTGCCAGCAGCTCGGGGACAGGGGGTAGGGTTGAAGCTTTCTTT.

The rearrangement links TRBV24-1 to TRBJ2-2, with a possible D match to TRBD1 (6 bases). The germline V gene encodes CDR1 KGHDR and CDR2 SFDVKD. The CDR3 extends over 18 amino acids. V lost 0 bases to trimming and J lost 1 base, with 14 bases between them. This chain's CDR3 is CATSDLAPGQKNTGELFF. In nucleotides, the CDR3 is TGTGCCACCAGTGATTTGGCGCCGGGACAAAAGAACACCGGGGAGCTGTTTTTT.

V and J are TRBV5-8 and TRBJ1-5; 10 bases map to TRBD1. The germline V gene has CDR1 SGHTS and CDR2 YDEGEE. The ends lost 4 bases at V and 6 bases at J; junction bases unmatched: 7. There are 15 residues in the CDR3. CDR3 loop: CASSPGQGGSQPQHF. The CDR3, as DNA: TGTGCCAGCAGCCCCGGACAGGGGGGGAGTCAGCCCCAGCATTTT.

The chain has TRBV24-1 and TRBJ1-5; 7 nucleotides match TRBD1. In germline, CDR1 is KGHDR, CDR2 SFDVKD. CDR3 length: 18 residues. After removal of 5 bases from V and 0 bases from J, the junction contained 12 bases not matched to a gene. CDR3 in amino acids: CATSGGTGTDYSNQPQHF. The DNA of the CDR3 is TGTGCCACCAGTGGGGGGACCGGGACAGATTATAGCAATCAGCCCCAGCATTTT.

This clone was seen a handful of times. The genes are TRBV7-8 and TRBJ2-5; D may be TRBD1 (6 bases). The CDR3 runs 14 residues. From germline, CDR1 is SGHVS and CDR2 FQNEAQ. Trimming shortened V by 1 base and J by 6 bases, and 12 bases separated the two germline ends. The CDR3 region is CASSLGRGDKTQYF. The CDR3 coding sequence is TGTGCCAGCAGCTTAGGTCGTGGGGACAAGACCCAGTACTTC.

V is TRBV30 and J is TRBJ1-5, with D uncertain. The CDR3 is 13 amino acids. CDR1 and CDR2 from the germline V gene are GTSNPN and SVGIG (reference sequence). V lost 2 bases to trimming and J lost 2 bases, with 7 bases between them. CDR3 coding DNA: TGTGCCTGGAGTCCCGGAGGCAATCAGCCCCAGCATTTT. Encoded protein: CAWSPGGNQPQHF. The full variable domain, in which reference TRBV30 and TRBJ1-5 provide the parts outside the CDR3, is SQTIHQWPATLVQPVGSPLSLECTVEGTSNPNLYWYRQAAGRGLQLLFYSVGIGQISSEVPQNLSASRPQDRQFILSSKKLLLSDSGFYLCAWSPGGNQPQHFGDGTRLSIL.

J is TRBJ1-3 and V is TRBV19; D is unclear. Germline CDR1 reads LNHDA; CDR2 reads SQIVND (reference sequence). V was trimmed by 7 bases and J by 0 bases, leaving 10 bases between them. There are 14 residues in the CDR3. The CDR3 here is CASTYGSSGNTIYF. CDR3 DNA: TGTGCCAGTACTTACGGGAGCTCTGGAAACACCATATATTTT.

This clone was recorded a few times. This rearrangement joins TRBV3-1 (or the pseudogene TRBV3-2) to TRBJ1-2; D remains ambiguous. The V gene's germline CDR1 is LGHDT and CDR2 YNNKEL (reference sequence). The CDR3 covers 15 residues. V was clipped by 5 bases and J by 6 bases, with 19 bases between them. Here the CDR3 DNA reads TGTGCCAGCAGCTCTATCTTGGGAGTGGCAGATGGCTACACCTTC. Translating gives CASSSILGVADGYTF.

This chain connects TRBV7-8 to TRBJ2-3; 8 nucleotides agree with TRBD1. The CDR3 extends over 15 amino acids. Trimming at V came to 1 base and at J to 4 bases, leaving 4 bases not matched to a gene. CDR1 and CDR2 from the germline V gene are SGHVS and FQNEAQ. The CDR3 coding sequence is TGTGCCAGCAGCTTAGTAGTACAGGGGGCAGATACGCAGTATTTT. Translation gives CASSLVVQGADTQYF.